Below are 28 T cell receptor beta chains sequenced from a single sample in a study of chemoradiotherapy in HPV16-positive cancers (dated by TCRdb to the early 2020s). The library was prepared using the immunoSEQ multiplex PCR assay. Drawn from immuneACCESS, this table holds only the in-frame rearrangements with V and J called that TCRdb kept. Clones are partly lost; checked studies trace under half to an unresolved V gene and leave the rest unexplained. The sample includes tens of thousands of clones, with about 89% observed a single time. The ten most abundant clones make up more than 2% of the sample. The sequences come from blood, collected from a patient who underwent chemoradiotherapy. The receptors were gathered from a human donor with HPV-associated anogenital cancer.

This clone came up a few times. The rearrangement joins TRBV7-9 to TRBJ2-7; D is uncertain. There are 12 residues in the CDR3. Germline V gives CDR1 SEHNR, CDR2 FQNEAQ (reference sequence). V was cut by 4 bases and J by 3 bases, with 7 bases left in between. CDR3 bases: TGTGCCAGCAGCTCCACTTACTACGAGCAGTACTTC. Protein sequence: CASSSTYYEQYF.

The chain carries TRBV7-9 and TRBJ1-1; D possibly corresponds to TRBD1 (6 bases). Germline V CDR1 and CDR2: SEHNR, FQNEAQ (reference sequence). CDR3 size: 14 residues. The germline V and J ends were trimmed by 5 bases and 1 base, with 11 bases remaining between them. CDR3 sequence (DNA): TGTGCCAGCAGCGCAGGACAGCAGAACACTGAAGCTTTCTTT. Translation: CASSAGQQNTEAFF.

V and J are TRBV7-2 and TRBJ1-2, with TRBD1 as a possible D gene (6 bases). The germline CDR1 and CDR2 sequences are SGHTA and FQGNSA. V was pared by 4 bases and J by 0 bases, with 15 bases between. The CDR3 runs to 16 residues. CDR3 residues: CASSSAGHQANYGYTF. The CDR3 nucleotides read TGTGCCAGCAGCTCAGCGGGACACCAAGCTAACTATGGCTACACCTTC.

The chain joins TRBV6-6 to TRBJ1-3, with a tentative D call TRBD1 (5 bases). This CDR3 is 15 amino acids long. V was cut by 8 bases and J by 2 bases, with 16 bases left in between. Germline V CDR1 and CDR2: MNHNY, SVGAGI (reference sequence). The CDR3 DNA sequence: TGTGCCAGCGGAACCGGGGCCCGGACTGGAAACACCATATATTTT. Translation: CASGTGARTGNTIYF.

This clone was observed a few times. This chain links TRBV5-1 with TRBJ2-2; D is unclear. CDR1 and CDR2 from the germline V gene are SGHRS and YFSETQ. The CDR3 extends over 12 amino acids. Trimming took off 3 bases at V and 5 bases at J, with 5 bases between the two ends. The CDR3 loop reads CASSSATGELFF. CDR3 DNA sequence: TGCGCCAGCAGCTCAGCAACCGGGGAGCTGTTTTTT.

This chain uses TRBV25-1 with TRBJ2-1, with 8 bases aligning to TRBD2. Germline V gene data show CDR1 as MGHDK and CDR2 as SYGVNS. CDR3 length: 14 residues. The J segment lost 4 bases and the V segment lost 4 bases, leaving 3 bases of the junction unmatched. The CDR3 region is CASSGVAGYNEQFF. CDR3 bases: TGTGCCAGCAGTGGTGTAGCGGGATACAATGAGCAGTTCTTC.

The V gene is TRBV5-1, the J gene TRBJ1-2; 9 bases line up with TRBD1. CDR3 length: 16 residues. Germline CDR1 SGHRS, CDR2 YFSETQ. V dropped 4 bases and J dropped 7; count of bases not matched to a gene: 14. CDR3: CASSPEDDRGSGGYTF. The DNA for the CDR3 is TGCGCCAGCAGCCCCGAAGACGACAGGGGGTCTGGTGGCTACACCTTC. Filled out from reference TRBV5-1 and TRBJ1-2, the complete variable domain reads KAGVTQTPRYLIKTRGQQVTLSCSPISGHRSVSWYQQTPGQGLQFLFEYFSETQRNKGNFPGRFSGRQFSNSRSEMNVSTLELGDSALYLCASSPEDDRGSGGYTFGSGTRLTVV.

The chain links TRBV14 to TRBJ1-1; weak D call: TRBD1 (6 bases). In germline, CDR1 is SGHDN, CDR2 FVKESK. Trimming took off 3 bases at V and 6 bases at J, with 20 bases between the two ends. CDR3 length: 16 amino acids. The CDR3 sequence: CASSHGLGGALPEAFF. CDR3 DNA: TGTGCCAGCAGCCATGGACTCGGGGGCGCGCTTCCTGAAGCTTTCTTT. The entire variable domain, with the rest obtained from reference TRBV14 and TRBJ1-1, is as follows: EAGVTQFPSHSVIEKGQTVTLRCDPISGHDNLYWYRRVMGKEIKFLLHFVKESKQDESGMPNNRFLAERTGGTYSTLKVQPAELEDSGVYFCASSHGLGGALPEAFFGQGTRLTVV.

This chain connects TRBV5-1 to TRBJ1-2; 8 bases match TRBD1. The CDR3 has 16 amino acids. Trimming at V came to 4 bases and at J to 4 bases, leaving 12 bases not matched to a gene. Germline lookup yields CDR1 SGHRS and CDR2 YFSETQ. In nucleotides, the CDR3 is TGCGCCAGCAGCGATATGGACAGGGAGGAGACCTATGGCTACACCTTC. Translated: CASSDMDREETYGYTF.

CDR3 DNA: TGCGCCAGCAGCTTGGAGGGGGTGAACACTGAAGCTTTCTTT. Translating gives CASSLEGVNTEAFF. This chain uses TRBV5-1 with TRBJ1-1, with TRBD1 as a possible D gene (6 bases). The CDR3 loop spans 14 amino acids. Trimming stripped 0 bases from V and 0 bases from J, with 6 bases between. Germline CDR1 and CDR2: SGHRS and YFSETQ.

V and J are TRBV7-9 and TRBJ2-7; D may be TRBD1 (5 bases). CDR3 size: 15 residues. The germline V gene encodes CDR1 SEHNR and CDR2 FQNEAQ (reference sequence). V was pared by 5 bases and J by 5 bases, with 19 bases between. The CDR3 spells CASSPRGTGRNEQYF. The CDR3 region has the DNA TGTGCCAGCAGCCCCCGTGGAACAGGCAGAAACGAGCAGTACTTC.

The gene calls are TRBV7-9 and TRBJ1-4; 10 nucleotides match TRBD1. The CDR3 spans 15 residues. Germline V CDR1 and CDR2: SEHNR, FQNEAQ (reference sequence). The J segment lost 8 bases and the V segment lost 5 bases, leaving 8 bases of the junction unmatched. In DNA, the CDR3 is TGTGCCAGCAGCGGGGACAGGGGAAGGTTGGAAAAACTGTTTTTT. This codes for CASSGDRGRLEKLFF.

The chain couples TRBV7-2 to TRBJ2-7; TRBD2 is a possible D gene (7 bases). CDR1 and CDR2 (germline): SGHTA, FQGNSA. Trimming cost V 1 base and J 3 bases, with 13 bases left between them. This CDR3 spans 15 amino acids. As DNA, the CDR3 is TGTGCCAGCAGCTTAGGATCGGGGGGCCACTACGAGCAGTACTTC. Protein product: CASSLGSGGHYEQYF.

V usage is TRBV2 and J usage is TRBJ2-1; a possible D gene is TRBD2 (6 bases). In germline, CDR1 is SNHLY, CDR2 FYNNEI. V was shortened by 7 bases and J by 10 bases, with 11 bases between the two germline ends. The CDR3 is 11 amino acids. The CDR3 protein is CASTGTPEQFF. The CDR3 region has the DNA TGTGCCAGCACCGGGACTCCCGAGCAGTTCTTC.

The rearrangement links TRBV7-2 to TRBJ1-5, with TRBD1 as a possible D gene (6 bases). Trimming pared 6 bases from V and 3 bases from J, leaving 18 bases between. The CDR3 covers 16 residues. Looked up from germline, CDR1 is SGHTA and CDR2 is FQGNSA. The CDR3 loop is CASSGTGAIDNQPQHF. DNA for the CDR3: TGTGCCAGCAGTGGTACGGGGGCTATCGACAATCAGCCCCAGCATTTT.

J is TRBJ1-2 and V is TRBV28; no definite D call. V was shortened by 6 bases and J by 8 bases, with 28 bases between the two germline ends. CDR3 length: 17 residues. Germline loops: CDR1 MDHEN, CDR2 SYDVKM. The CDR3: CASRTIGPLQYLGGYTF. The CDR3 DNA sequence: TGTGCCAGCAGGACCATAGGTCCACTGCAATATTTGGGCGGCTACACCTTC.

This sequence joins TRBV18 and TRBJ2-6; a possible D gene is TRBD1 (6 bases). V was pared by 1 base and J by 0 bases, with 19 bases between. The CDR3 has 20 amino acids. CDR1 is KGHSH, CDR2 LQKENI, per germline. CDR3 residues: CASSPLAQTGAFSGANVLTF. In DNA, the CDR3 is TGTGCCAGCTCACCACTGGCGCAGACAGGAGCCTTCTCTGGGGCCAACGTCCTGACTTTC.

The sample holds a few counts of this clone. The chain joins TRBV11-1 to TRBJ1-2, with 7 bases that match TRBD1. The trim removed 11 bases at V and 4 bases at J, leaving 7 bases unmatched. Germline V gene lookup returns CDR1 SGHAT and CDR2 FQDESV (reference sequence). This CDR3 has 12 amino acids. As DNA, the CDR3 is TGTGCCGTGCGACAGGGTGTCTATGGCTACACCTTC. It is translated as CAVRQGVYGYTF.

This chain uses TRBV19 with TRBJ2-1; D is perhaps TRBD2 (5 bases). The V gene's germline CDR1 is LNHDA and CDR2 SQIVND (reference sequence). Trimming stripped 5 bases from V and 0 bases from J, with 8 bases between. This CDR3 region has 14 residues. In nucleotides, the CDR3 is TGTGCCAGTAGTTTAGCGTTCTCCTACAATGAGCAGTTCTTC. This translates into CASSLAFSYNEQFF.

The chain uses TRBV28 and TRBJ1-1; D is perhaps TRBD1 (6 bases). V was trimmed by 8 bases and J by 5 bases, leaving 15 bases between them. Germline V CDR1 and CDR2: MDHEN, SYDVKM. The CDR3 contains 13 residues. The CDR3 region has the DNA TGTGCCAGCTTTGGGACATCATTTACTGAAGCTTTCTTT. Translated, it gives CASFGTSFTEAFF.

V and J are TRBV29-1 and TRBJ2-1; D is ambiguous. Germline loops: CDR1 SQVTM, CDR2 ANQGSEA. CDR3 length: 14 amino acids. V lost 7 bases to trimming and J lost 0 bases, with 13 bases between them. The CDR3 DNA sequence: TGCAGCGCCTCGGACCCCTACTCCTACAATGAGCAGTTCTTC. It yields the protein CSASDPYSYNEQFF.

This clone has a single count. V and J are TRBV2 and TRBJ1-1; 8 positions match TRBD1. J was trimmed by 6 bases and V by 4 bases; bases with no gene match: 7. This CDR3 region has 14 residues. Germline assignment: CDR1 SNHLY and CDR2 FYNNEI. This CDR3 is CASSAAGGASEAFF. CDR3 DNA: TGTGCCAGCAGTGCGGCAGGGGGCGCGTCTGAAGCTTTCTTT. The entire variable domain, with the rest obtained from reference TRBV2 and TRBJ1-1, is as follows: EPEVTQTPSHQVTQMGQEVILRCVPISNHLYFYWYRQILGQKVEFLVSFYNNEISEKSEIFDDQFSVERPDGSNFTLKIRSTKLEDSAMYFCASSAAGGASEAFFGQGTRLTVV.

This rearrangement joins TRBV7-6 to TRBJ2-7; TRBD1 agrees at 7 bases. Trimming at V came to 0 bases and at J to 0 bases, leaving 8 bases not matched to a gene. Germline loops: CDR1 SGHVS, CDR2 FNYEAQ. The CDR3 is made up of 17 amino acids. CDR3 sequence (DNA): TGTGCCAGCAGCTTAGCGGTCGGGACAGAGAGCTCCTACGAGCAGTACTTC. Its protein product is CASSLAVGTESSYEQYF.

The V and J genes are TRBV27 and TRBJ2-5; 10 bases map to TRBD1. J lost 3 bases, V lost 6 bases, and 4 bases had no gene match. Looked up from germline, CDR1 is MNHEY and CDR2 is SMNVEV (reference sequence). The CDR3 consists of 14 residues. The CDR3 DNA reads TGTGCCAGCAGCCGAGGGACAGGGGAAGAGACCCAGTACTTC. Its protein product is CASSRGTGEETQYF.

This clone was counted between two and nine times. The chain uses TRBV6-5 and TRBJ1-2, with D tentatively TRBD1 (5 bases). CDR1 is MNHEY, CDR2 SVGAGI, per germline. The CDR3 runs to 15 residues. Trimming stripped 5 bases from V and 4 bases from J, with 17 bases between. CDR3 in amino acids: CASSTTGDGSYGYTF. The CDR3 DNA reads TGTGCCAGCAGTACCACAGGAGACGGCTCCTATGGCTACACCTTC.

The V gene is TRBV6-5, the J gene TRBJ1-1; possible D gene TRBD1, 5 bases. The CDR3 contains 13 residues. Trimming shortened V by 3 bases and J by 4 bases, and 9 bases separated the two germline ends. Germline V gene data show CDR1 as MNHEY and CDR2 as SVGAGI. The CDR3 bases are TGTGCCAGCAGTTATTCAGGGCGCACTGAAGCTTTCTTT. Translation: CASSYSGRTEAFF.

This sequence joins TRBV18 and TRBJ1-6; D call uncertain. From germline, CDR1 is KGHSH and CDR2 LQKENI. This CDR3 is 15 amino acids long. V shed 3 bases and J shed 10 bases, with 16 bases lying between them. In DNA, the CDR3 is TGTGCCAGCTCACCCCCAAACCAGGAAGGATCACCCCTCCACTTT. Translating it yields CASSPPNQEGSPLHF.

The gene calls are TRBV9 and TRBJ1-1, with D possibly being TRBD1 (6 bases). The CDR3 sequence is 15 residues long. V lost 0 bases and J lost 0, with 9 bases in between. Per germline, CDR1 SGDLS and CDR2 YYNGEE. For the CDR3, the DNA is TGTGCCAGCAGCGTAGCAGGGGACATGAACACTGAAGCTTTCTTT. Its translation: CASSVAGDMNTEAFF.